The clone carrying this TCR beta chain is a singleton in its sample. Its antigen is unknown. The junction departs from the called germline gene at one end, perhaps through a read error. These data originate in a study of post-analysis software for immune sequencing data. Findings and limits, study-wide: Patients had higher frequencies than controls of about five TRBV segments, including TRBV5-6, TRBV5-1 and TRBV20-1.

cDNA libraries of TCR beta carried unique molecular identifiers. There were 1 to 10 million T cells, and about half a million cDNA molecules came from them. One entry per CDR3 protein results from TCRdb running MiXCR on the PCR reads. This sample has more than 500,000 distinct CDR3 sequences, with around 34% found just once. This CDR3 region has 14 residues. The germline gives CDR1 SGHRS, CDR2 YFSETQ. The TCR was taken from a girl between 2 and 17 years old with multiple sclerosis. What was sequenced was blood. The V and J genes are TRBV5-1 and TRBJ2-5, with TRBD1 as a possible D gene (6 bases). The end of the DNA fits TRBJ2-7 better, so the J call may be wrong. Here the CDR3 DNA reads TGCGCCAACAGCCAGGAGCCAGGGGTGTACGAGCAGTACTTC. Its translation: CANSQEPGVYEQYF.